This TCR beta chain was sequenced during a study of CD8+ T cells in alopecia areata (dated by TCRdb to between 2017 and 2018). Broadly, across the study: The study used high-throughput TCRbeta sequencing to examine T cell clonal expansion in alopecia areata, in both the C3H/HeJ mouse model and human patients. Human TCRbeta sequencing covered scalp tissue and sorted CD4+ and CD8+ peripheral blood T cells from patchy and totalis/universalis alopecia areata patients and healthy controls. Scalp clonality was compared across normal scalp (n=4), patchy alopecia areata scalp (n=8), and alopecia totalis/universalis scalp (n=8). The RNA source kit depended on sample type: the PAXgene miRNA kit for fixed scalp, the miRNeasy kit for PBMCs, and the RNeasy kit for mouse skin. TCRbeta CDR3 regions were amplified by immunoSEQ multiplex PCR using 35 Vbeta forward and 13 Jbeta reverse primers.

In this sample, this clone turned up a few times. No cognate antigen has been identified for it. No base quality information exists; no much larger clone differs at one position. The CDR3 covers 14 residues, taking in both the cysteine and the phenylalanine. Just CDR3 DNA is preserved here, 42 bases in frame from base 1. Via the germline V gene, CDR1 is SGDLS and CDR2 YYNGEE. V loses 0 bases, J loses 8 bases, and the germline ends lie 9 bases apart. Peripheral blood and lesional scalp punch biopsies were obtained from patients with alopecia areata. PBMCs were separated by density centrifugation and stained for CD3, CD4 and CD8, after which CD4+ and CD8+ T cells were sorted on a FACSAria. The untreated alopecia areata patients were recruited through a multicenter biomarker study. For five or six biomarker-study patients, blood CD8+ T cells were further sorted into NKG2D-low and NKG2D-high fractions.

The library came from the immunoSEQ multiplex PCR assay. For TCR sequencing, RNA was extracted from every sample and reverse transcribed into cDNA to serve as template. First-strand cDNA was synthesized with SuperScript III using a 2:1 mix of oligo-dT and random hexamers. Amplification bias was assessed with a synthetic immune receptor repertoire, and residual bias was removed computationally. In the paper's pipeline: After raw reads were preprocessed to remove errors, the CDR3 was defined following IMGT conventions as running from the conserved cysteine to phenylalanine. To get clonality, Shannon entropy was normalized by log2 of the number of productive unique TCRs and the result was subtracted from 1. CD4 or CD8 identity of scalp clones was inferred by cross-referencing scalp TCRbeta sequences with sorted blood CD4 and CD8 repertoires. In TCRdb, the immuneACCESS table is reduced to in-frame sequences with V and J assigned. These tables do not hold every clone; where another copy was compared, an unresolved V gene accounts for under half, and the others remain unexplained. V, J and clone size reflect that table, while D and trimming were determined from the DNA. The table for this sample lists under 150,000 clones; about 51% of them were counted only once. The ten largest clones add up to roughly 10% of the sample.

The research as a whole found: Compared with normal scalp, lesional scalp, particularly in alopecia totalis/universalis, had higher clonality and more expanded CD8+ clones, which suggests antigenic drive. Resident alphabeta T cells in normal human skin are also sequenced, complicating scalp TCR repertoire analysis, unlike mouse skin dominated by gammadelta T cells. Shared TCR sequences between patients were less evident than in mice, which may be partly attributable to HLA diversity in the patient population.

The source material was NKG2D-low CD8+ T cells sorted from blood. What this sample's cell subset or site label stands for: sorted CD8+ NKG2D-low blood T cells. This receptor was obtained from a human donor with alopecia areata. The sequence is built from TRBV9 and TRBJ1-6; the D gene is not confidently resolved. The DNA reads TGTGCCAGCAGCGTAGAGGCGGTTCATTCACCCCTCCACTTT. Translated, this gives CASSVEAVHSPLHF. The reference TRBV9 and TRBJ1-6 proteins fill in what lies around the CDR3, so the full variable domain reads DSGVTQTPKHLITATGQRVTLRCSPRSGDLSVYWYQQSLDQGLQFLIQYYNGEERAKGNILERFSAQQFPDLHSELNLSSLELGDSALYFCASSVEAVHSPLHFGNGTRLTVT.